This TCR beta chain was sequenced for a study of T-cell reconstitution after alpha-beta-depleted transplantation in children. From germline, CDR1 is SGHRS and CDR2 YFSETQ. CDR3 length: 16 residues. V was cut by 0 bases and J by 6 bases, with 16 bases left in between. At least ten counts were recorded for this clonotype. The TCRbeta library incorporated unique molecular identifiers. From the PCR reads, TCRdb called clonotypes with MiXCR, one entry per CDR3 protein. There are some 300,000 distinct CDR3 sequences in the sample; approximately 10% occur only once, and 2% to 3% lies in the top ten. The sequence was collected from a human donor who donated a stem cell graft to a child with acute lymphoblastic leukemia. The chain is built from TRBV5-1 and TRBJ2-1, with D perhaps TRBD2 (6 bases). Here the sequenced sample was PBMCs from the stem cell graft donor, taken from the stem cell graft. DNA for the CDR3: TGCGCCAGCAGCTTGGATGGTAGCGGTTGGGGCAATGAGCAGTTCTTC. Amino acids: CASSLDGSGWGNEQFF.